This TCR beta chain was documented in a study of T cell changes during pregnancy in multiple sclerosis. Germline CDR1 is SEHNR and CDR2 is FQNEAQ (reference sequence). The V end lost 4 bases, the J end lost 7 bases, and 14 bases lay between the germline ends. The CDR3 totals 14 residues. The table came from immunoSEQ multiplex PCR; TCRdb's copy has only in-frame clones and leaves some out. The sample holds about 41,000 clones, roughly nine tenths seen once. The origin of this receptor is a female donor with multiple sclerosis, enrolled in a pregnancy study. The chain uses TRBV7-9 and TRBJ2-1, with a possible D match to TRBD1 (6 bases). The sample in question was CD4+ T cells from peripheral blood mononuclear cells, obtained in the first trimester of pregnancy. Here the CDR3 reads CASSSTDRRNEQFF. CDR3 DNA sequence: TGTGCCAGCAGCTCCACGGACAGAAGGAATGAGCAGTTCTTC.